The rows below give T cell receptor beta chains drawn from one sample of a study of T-cell reconstitution after alpha-beta-depleted transplantation in children. TCRdb called the PCR reads again in MiXCR, with one record for every CDR3 protein. Of roughly 66,000 distinct CDR3 sequences listed, roughly 4.4% were seen once; the top ten hold about 20%. The sequencing used PBMCs, mostly from graft donor cells, collected 180 days after TCRalphabeta/CD19-depleted stem cell transplant. The receptors shown here come from a boy in the first two years of life who had a stem cell transplant for acute myeloid leukemia, so the T cells may come from the graft donor. The CDR3 runs from the conserved cysteine through the conserved F or W. The order of the fields is clone size, V gene, D gene, J gene, CDR3 DNA, CDR3 protein. D genes are given only for firm matches. Clone size is given for some rows only: seen once, a few or many times, or a class if the clone is expanded.

>many|TRBV20-1|TRBD1|TRBJ1-4
TGCAGTGCTAGCCGGGACAGCGAAAAACTGTTTTTT
CSASRDSEKLFF
>many|TRBV7-8|NA|TRBJ2-5
TGTGCCAGCAGCTTTTCGGGGGCCCTACAAGAGACCCAGTACTTC
CASSFSGALQETQYF
>many|TRBV20-1|TRBD1|TRBJ2-1
TGCAGTGCTAGGTACAGGGGGAATGAGCAGTTCTTC
CSARYRGNEQFF
>many|TRBV7-9|NA|TRBJ1-2
TGTGCCAGCAGCTTAGTAGCTTGGTCGTCGATGAGGGTATGGGGCTACACCTTC
CASSLVAWSSMRVWGYTF
>many|TRBV20-1|TRBD2|TRBJ2-7
TGCAGTGCTAGAGAAGGAGCGGGGTATTCATACGAGCAGTACTTC
CSAREGAGYSYEQYF
>many|TRBV20-1|NA|TRBJ1-2
TGCAGTGCTGGACCCCATACTATCTATGGCTACACCTTC
CSAGPHTIYGYTF
>NA|TRBV27|NA|TRBJ1-5
TGTGCCAGCAGTTTGTGGGGGGCCAACAATCAGCCCCAGCATTTT
CASSLWGANNQPQHF
>many|TRBV10-3|NA|TRBJ2-7
TGTGCCATCAGTGAAAGGGGACGCTACGAGCAGTACTTC
CAISERGRYEQYF
>many|TRBV5-1|TRBD2|TRBJ2-5
TGCGCCAGCAGCTTTGGGGGGGTAAGGGAGACCCAGTACTTC
CASSFGGVRETQYF
>many|TRBV7-8|TRBD1|TRBJ1-1
TGTGCCAGCAGCTTACCCGGGACAGGGTCTTTCTTT
CASSLPGTGSFF
>many|TRBV11-2|TRBD1|TRBJ2-5
TGTGCCAGCAGCGGGCTGACAGGGGGCGCGGAGACCCAGTACTTC
CASSGLTGGAETQYF
>many|TRBV18|TRBD2|TRBJ2-1
TGTGCCAGCTCATCCCCCGGGGCGGGGGACTACAATGAGCAGTTCTTC
CASSSPGAGDYNEQFF
>many|TRBV12-3/TRBV12-4|TRBD2|TRBJ2-5
TGTGCCAGCAGGCAAGCGGGGGCTCAAGAGACCCAGTACTTC
CASRQAGAQETQYF
>many|TRBV9|NA|TRBJ2-6
TGTGCCAGCAGCGTAGGTGACAGGAGCCTCCACTCTGGGGCCAACGTCCTGACTTTC
CASSVGDRSLHSGANVLTF
>many|TRBV6-2/TRBV6-3|NA|TRBJ1-2
TGTGCCAGCAGTTACGAGTTTTCTCATGGCTACACCTTC
CASSYEFSHGYTF
>many|TRBV9|TRBD1|TRBJ2-2
TGTGCCAGCAGCCCGTGGGACAGGGCGAACACCGGGGAGCTGTTTTTT
CASSPWDRANTGELFF
>few|TRBV7-6|NA|TRBJ2-1
TGTGCCAGCAGCCGACTAGGATCCCTCTACAATGAGCAGTTCTTC
CASSRLGSLYNEQFF
>many|TRBV30|NA|TRBJ2-7
TGTGCCTGCCAAAAAGGCTACGAGCAGTACTTC
CACQKGYEQYF